Presented here are 11 T cell receptor beta chains from one specimen sequenced in a study of CD8 T cells in ankylosing spondylitis (dated by TCRdb to between 2016 and 2019). Library method: 5' RACE. These reads were obtained on an Illumina HiSeq 2500. TCRdb reanalyzed the raw reads on its own, using fastp at Q25 for trimming and MiXCR for clone calling, and kept in-frame beta chains. Each CDR3 protein gets just one entry, which takes the most common genes and DNA from the rows behind it. This sample comprises around 32,000 distinct CDR3 sequences, about 7.2% of them detected only once. Roughly 10% of the sample is taken by the ten largest. Sequenced: blood, either unsorted or a sorted T cell fraction (not recorded which). Source of these receptors: a male donor with ankylosing spondylitis or in good health (not recorded which).

This clonotype was picked up many times. V is TRBV6-1 and J is TRBJ2-1; no reliable D call. Germline V lookup: CDR1 MNHNS, CDR2 SASEGT. The CDR3 is made up of 15 amino acids. V lost 1 base and J 0 bases, leaving 7 bases between the germline ends. CDR3 DNA: TGTGCCAGCAGTGAAGGGGTTTTCTCCTACAATGAGCAGTTCTTC. Protein product: CASSEGVFSYNEQFF.

This clonotype was seen many times. This chain links TRBV7-9 with TRBJ2-1; 7 bases are a match to TRBD1. V lost 5 bases, J lost 4 bases, and 17 bases stayed unmatched. CDR3 length equals 18 residues. Germline values: CDR1 SEHNR, CDR2 FQNEAQ (reference sequence). As DNA, the CDR3 is TGTGCCAGCAGCCAAAGGCTCTACCGGGACAGTAGATACAATGAGCAGTTCTTC. This encodes CASSQRLYRDSRYNEQFF.

In this sample, this clonotype turned up many times. The gene calls are TRBV5-1 and TRBJ2-7, with 15 nucleotides matching TRBD2. The CDR3 totals 14 residues. Germline CDR1 SGHRS, CDR2 YFSETQ. J was trimmed by 6 bases and V by 4 bases; bases with no gene match: 2. The CDR3: CASSEGLAGGEQYF. CDR3 sequence (DNA): TGCGCCAGCAGCGAGGGACTAGCGGGAGGCGAGCAGTACTTC.

This clonotype was counted once. The V and J genes are TRBV5-5 and TRBJ2-1; TRBD2 aligns across 8 bases. Trimming at V came to 4 bases and at J to 5 bases, leaving 8 bases not matched to a gene. This CDR3 has 15 residues. The germline V gene encodes CDR1 SGHKS and CDR2 YYEKEE (reference sequence). Here the CDR3 DNA reads TGTGCCAGCAGCCTGAGACTAGCGAAGGACAATGAGCAGTTCTTC. It is translated as CASSLRLAKDNEQFF.

This clonotype was counted many times. The CDR3, as DNA: TGCAGTGCTAGGGTCACAGATACGCAGTATTTT. Residues: CSARVTDTQYF. The chain is built from TRBV20-1 and TRBJ2-3; no firm D call. In germline, CDR1 is DFQATT, CDR2 SNEGSKA (reference sequence). The CDR3 covers 11 residues. Trimming stripped 3 bases from V and 2 bases from J, with 3 bases between.

This clonotype showed up many times. The rearrangement uses TRBV27 and TRBJ1-2; the match to TRBD1 covers 7 bases. The germline V gene encodes CDR1 MNHEY and CDR2 SMNVEV (reference sequence). The CDR3 has 12 amino acids. Trimming cost V 4 bases and J 6 bases; bases outside gene matches: 2. CDR3 DNA: TGTGCCAGCAGTTCTACAGGGGATGGCTACACCTTC. Translating gives CASSSTGDGYTF.

There are many counts of this clonotype. The chain links TRBV7-9 to TRBJ1-2; D gene uncertain. The CDR3 sequence is 11 residues long. V lost 8 bases and J 5 bases, leaving 9 bases between the germline ends. Germline-derived CDR1 and CDR2 are SEHNR and FQNEAQ (reference sequence). As DNA, the CDR3 is TGTGCCAGCGGTAACGAGTATGGCTACACCTTC. Amino acids: CASGNEYGYTF.

This clonotype was seen ten or more times. This chain joins TRBV5-6 and TRBJ2-7; D is unresolved. Trimming pared 1 base from V and 6 bases from J, leaving 5 bases between. Germline CDR1 and CDR2: SGHDT and YYEEEE. This CDR3 is 11 amino acids long. The CDR3 here is CASSLTTEQYF. CDR3 nucleotides: TGTGCCAGCAGCTTGACCACCGAGCAGTACTTC.

This clonotype was found many times. The chain recombines TRBV21-1 with TRBJ2-7. TRBV21-1 is shown as a pseudogene. The CDR3 is 12 amino acids. CDR3 protein: CASSRGSYEQYF. In DNA, the CDR3 is TGTGCCAGCAGCAGGGGATCCTACGAGCAGTACTTC.

Ten or more counts support this clonotype. The V and J genes are TRBV20-1 and TRBJ1-1, with no clear D. The CDR3 is 12 amino acids. Germline V gene data show CDR1 as DFQATT and CDR2 as SNEGSKA (reference sequence). V lost 3 bases and J 1 base, leaving 6 bases between the germline ends. For the CDR3, the DNA is TGCAGTGCTAGGTCGGGGAACACTGAAGCTTTCTTT. Its protein is CSARSGNTEAFF.

This clonotype was counted many times. V gene TRBV7-8 combines with J gene TRBJ2-7; 9 bases match TRBD2. This CDR3 spans 13 amino acids. Per the germline V gene, CDR1 is SGHVS and CDR2 is FQNEAQ. The V and J ends lost 5 bases and 7 bases, in that order; junction bases with no gene match: 6. CDR3 region: CASSPAGGREQYF. The CDR3 DNA is TGTGCCAGCAGCCCGGCGGGGGGGCGGGAGCAGTACTTC. Full variable domain (outside the CDR3, taken from reference TRBV7-8 and TRBJ2-7): GAGVSQSPRYKVAKRGQDVALRCDPISGHVSLFWYQQALGQGPEFLTYFQNEAQLDKSGLPSDRFFAERPEGSVSTLKIQRTQQEDSAVYLCASSPAGGREQYFGPGTRLTVT.